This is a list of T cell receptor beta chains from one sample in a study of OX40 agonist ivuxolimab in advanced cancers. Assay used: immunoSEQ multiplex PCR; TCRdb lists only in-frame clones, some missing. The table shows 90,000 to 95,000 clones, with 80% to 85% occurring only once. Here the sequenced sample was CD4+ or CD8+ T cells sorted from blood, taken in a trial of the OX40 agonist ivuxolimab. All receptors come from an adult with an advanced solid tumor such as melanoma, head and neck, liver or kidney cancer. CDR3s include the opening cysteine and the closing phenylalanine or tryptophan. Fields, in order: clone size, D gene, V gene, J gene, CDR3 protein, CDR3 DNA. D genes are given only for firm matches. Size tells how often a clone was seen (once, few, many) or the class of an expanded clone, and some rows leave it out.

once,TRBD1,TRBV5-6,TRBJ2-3,CASSFTGQGPRQDTQYF,TGTGCCAGCAGCTTTACGGGACAGGGTCCGCGTCAGGATACGCAGTATTTT
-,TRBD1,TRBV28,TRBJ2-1,CASSFRTGTFEQFF,TGTGCCAGCAGTTTCCGGACAGGTACTTTTGAGCAGTTCTTC
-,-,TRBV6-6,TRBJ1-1,CASSYSAANTEAFF,TGTGCCAGCAGTTACTCGGCAGCGAACACTGAAGCTTTCTTT
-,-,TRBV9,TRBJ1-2,CASSASRGPVLYGYTF,TGTGCCAGCAGCGCCTCTCGCGGTCCCGTACTCTATGGCTACACCTTC
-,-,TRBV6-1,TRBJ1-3,CASSDQSDRTSGNTIYF,TGTGCCAGCAGTGACCAGTCCGACAGGACCTCTGGAAACACCATATATTTT
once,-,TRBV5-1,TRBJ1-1,CASSLGQQNTEAFF,TGCGCCAGCAGCTTGGGACAGCAGAACACTGAAGCTTTCTTT
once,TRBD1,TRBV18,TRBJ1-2,CASSPGQGYDGYTF,TGTGCCAGCTCACCGGGACAGGGTTACGACGGCTACACCTTC
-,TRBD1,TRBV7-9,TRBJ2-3,CASSPGTGADTQYF,TGTGCCAGCAGCCCGGGGACAGGAGCAGATACGCAGTATTTT
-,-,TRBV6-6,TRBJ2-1,CASSRDSPAWNEQFF,TGTGCCAGCAGCCGGGACTCCCCGGCCTGGAATGAGCAGTTCTTC
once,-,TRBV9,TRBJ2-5,CASSAGVRGETQYF,TGTGCCAGCAGCGCCGGGGTGAGGGGAGAGACCCAGTACTTC
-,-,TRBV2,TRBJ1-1,CASRDTGNTEAFF,TGTGCCAGCAGAGACACAGGGAACACTGAAGCTTTCTTT
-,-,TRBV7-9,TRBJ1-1,CASSFRMNTEAFF,TGTGCCAGCAGCTTCCGCATGAACACTGAAGCTTTCTTT
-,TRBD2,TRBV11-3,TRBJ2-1,CASTRGGGLNNEQFF,TGTGCCAGCACCCGGGGGGGCGGGTTAAACAATGAGCAGTTCTTC
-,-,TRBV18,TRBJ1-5,CASSPGGGPQHF,TGTGCCAGCTCACCAGGAGGAGGGCCCCAGCATTTT
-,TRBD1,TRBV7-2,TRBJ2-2,CASSLGGQANTGELFF,TGTGCCAGCAGCTTAGGAGGACAGGCGAACACCGGGGAGCTGTTTTTT
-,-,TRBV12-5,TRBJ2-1,CASTGTSHNEQFF,TGTGCTAGTACCGGGACCAGCCACAATGAGCAGTTCTTC
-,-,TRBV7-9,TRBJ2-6,CASSTGSSGANVLTF,TGTGCCAGCTCCACAGGGAGCTCTGGGGCCAACGTCCTGACTTTC
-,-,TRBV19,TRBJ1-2,CATSLVGPAAVGTGYTF,TGTGCCACGTCCCTAGTCGGGCCAGCGGCTGTTGGGACCGGCTACACCTTC
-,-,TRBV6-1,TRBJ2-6,CAARESGANVLTF,TGTGCCGCCCGGGAGTCTGGGGCCAACGTCCTGACTTTC
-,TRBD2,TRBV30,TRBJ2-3,CAWKHPLAGSTDTQYF,TGTGCCTGGAAACACCCCCTAGCGGGTAGCACAGATACGCAGTATTTT
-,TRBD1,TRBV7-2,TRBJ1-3,CASSLSRQGVWNTIYF,TGTGCCAGCAGCTTAAGTCGACAGGGTGTATGGAACACCATATATTTT
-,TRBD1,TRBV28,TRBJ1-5,CASSFYGSDRVQPQHF,TGTGCCAGCAGTTTTTATGGTTCCGACAGGGTTCAGCCCCAGCATTTT
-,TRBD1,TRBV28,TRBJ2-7,CASGSGQASYEQYF,TGTGCCAGCGGCTCCGGACAGGCCTCCTACGAGCAGTACTTC
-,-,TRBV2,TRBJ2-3,CASSVEGARTQYF,TGTGCCAGCAGTGTCGAAGGGGCCCGGACGCAGTATTTT
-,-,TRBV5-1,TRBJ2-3,CASSLAGGAGGPDTQYF,TGCGCCAGCAGCTTGGCTGGGGGGGCAGGGGGGCCAGATACGCAGTATTTT
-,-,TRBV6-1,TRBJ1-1,CASKLQEVVNTEAFF,TGTGCCAGCAAGTTACAAGAGGTTGTGAACACTGAAGCTTTCTTT
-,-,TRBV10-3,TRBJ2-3,CAISGRGPVPDTQYF,TGTGCCATCAGTGGGCGTGGGCCGGTCCCAGATACGCAGTATTTT
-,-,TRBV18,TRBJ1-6,CASSLRDGNSPLHF,TGTGCCAGCTCACTCCGGGACGGCAATTCACCCCTCCACTTT
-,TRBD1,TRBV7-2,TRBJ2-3,CASSPRGPITDTQYF,TGTGCCAGCAGCCCGAGGGGGCCGATCACAGATACGCAGTATTTT
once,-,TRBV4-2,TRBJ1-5,CASSQDRGSNQPQHF,TGTGCCAGCAGCCAAGATCGGGGGAGCAATCAGCCCCAGCATTTT
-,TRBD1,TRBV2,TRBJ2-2,CASSGVTGVTGELFF,TGTGCCAGCAGTGGAGTGACAGGGGTCACCGGGGAGCTGTTTTTT
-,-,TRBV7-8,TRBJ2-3,CASSLERTGPSTDTQYF,TGTGCCAGCAGCTTAGAGAGGACGGGTCCCAGCACAGATACGCAGTATTTT
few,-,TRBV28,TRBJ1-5,CASSLSYQPQHF,TGTGCCAGCAGTCTTTCATATCAGCCCCAGCATTTT
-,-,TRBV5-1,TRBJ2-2,CASMSLAEANTGELFF,TGCGCCAGCATGTCCCTCGCGGAGGCGAACACCGGGGAGCTGTTTTTT
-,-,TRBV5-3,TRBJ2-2,CARSTRGEVPQATGELFF,TGTGCCAGAAGCACCAGGGGGGAGGTCCCGCAGGCCACCGGGGAGCTGTTTTTT
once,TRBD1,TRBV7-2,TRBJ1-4,CASSLEGQEWEKLFF,TGTGCCAGCAGCTTAGAGGGACAGGAGTGGGAAAAACTGTTTTTT
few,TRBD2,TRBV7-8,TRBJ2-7,CASSLAPAAGGYEQYF,TGTGCCAGCAGCTTAGCTCCCGCAGCGGGGGGCTACGAGCAGTACTTC
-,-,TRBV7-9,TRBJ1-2,CASSFPGHGYTF,TGTGCCAGCAGCTTCCCAGGGCATGGCTACACCTTC
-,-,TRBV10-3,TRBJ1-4,CAISGGFATNEKLFF,TGTGCCATCAGTGGGGGCTTCGCAACTAATGAAAAACTGTTTTTT
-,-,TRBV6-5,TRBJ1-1,CASSWADAGTNTEAFF,TGTGCCAGCAGTTGGGCAGATGCAGGGACGAACACTGAAGCTTTCTTT
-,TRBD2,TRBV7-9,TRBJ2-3,CASSLALSGGTDTQYF,TGTGCCAGCAGCTTAGCGCTGAGCGGGGGCACAGATACGCAGTATTTT
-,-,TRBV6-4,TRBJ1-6,CASSDSGRADSPLHF,TGTGCCAGCAGTGACTCAGGCAGGGCGGATTCACCCCTCCACTTT
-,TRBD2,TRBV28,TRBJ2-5,CASSLSGSGGETQYF,TGTGCCAGCAGTTTATCGGGTAGCGGGGGGGAGACCCAGTACTTC
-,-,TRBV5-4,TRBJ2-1,CASSDSGFSYNEQFF,TGTGCCAGCAGCGATAGCGGATTCTCCTACAATGAGCAGTTCTTC
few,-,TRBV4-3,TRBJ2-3,CASSQLDYINTDTQYF,TGCGCCAGCAGCCAACTGGACTACATCAACACAGATACGCAGTATTTT
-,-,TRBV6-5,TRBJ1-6,CASKSGPSPLHF,TGTGCCAGCAAATCAGGACCTTCACCCCTCCACTTT
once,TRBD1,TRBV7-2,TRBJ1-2,CASSYSGQAFLYGYTF,TGTGCCAGCAGCTACTCAGGACAGGCCTTTTTATATGGCTACACCTTC
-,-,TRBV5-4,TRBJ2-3,CASSLTADTQYF,TGTGCCAGCAGCTTGACCGCCGATACGCAGTATTTT
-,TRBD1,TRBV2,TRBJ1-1,CASSRSPTGLNTEAFF,TGTGCCAGCAGCCGTTCCCCGACAGGGTTGAACACTGAAGCTTTCTTT
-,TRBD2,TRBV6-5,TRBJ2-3,CASRTKRGNTDTQYF,TGTGCCAGCAGGACCAAGCGGGGGAACACAGATACGCAGTATTTT
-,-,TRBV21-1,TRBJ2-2,CASSLQPGQDTGELFF,TGTGCCAGCAGCTTACAGCCGGGACAGGACACCGGGGAGCTGTTTTTT
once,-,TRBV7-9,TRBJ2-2,CASSLDRGTGELFF,TGTGCCAGCAGCTTAGATCGGGGAACCGGGGAGCTGTTTTTT
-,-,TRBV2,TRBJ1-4,CASSEARQSGEKLFF,TGTGCCAGCAGTGAAGCGAGACAGAGTGGGGAAAAACTGTTTTTT
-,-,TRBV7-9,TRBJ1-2,CASSGEGKVYGYTF,TGTGCCAGCAGCGGAGAGGGGAAAGTCTATGGCTACACCTTC